Listed below are T cell receptor beta chains from one sample, sequenced in a study of CD8 T cells in Susac syndrome. A single record per CDR3 protein comes from TCRdb applying MiXCR to the immunoSEQ multiplex PCR reads. Of 100,000 to 150,000 distinct CDR3 sequences detected, around 94% appear once; the ten largest clones hold around 0.21%. Sequencing used CD8+ T cells from PBMCs. The receptors were gathered from a human donor with Susac syndrome. Both conserved end residues are part of each CDR3. The order of the fields is J gene, clone size, V gene, D gene, CDR3 DNA, CDR3 protein. D genes are given only for firm matches. The size field is filled for only some rows; it gives once, few, many or a size class.

>TRBJ2-3|-|TRBV6-5|TRBD1
TGTGCCAGCAGTTACGGGACAGACACAGATACGCAGTATTTT
CASSYGTDTDTQYF
>TRBJ1-5|-|TRBV12-3/TRBV12-4|-
TGTGCCAGCAGTCCCGGCTCTAGCAATCAGCCCCAGCATTTT
CASSPGSSNQPQHF
>TRBJ1-2|-|TRBV6-5|-
TGTGCCAGCAGTTACAGGGGACCGAGACCACCAGCTAACTATGGCTACACCTTC
CASSYRGPRPPANYGYTF
>TRBJ1-1|-|TRBV7-9|-
TGTGCCAGCAGCACCAGGGGTCCTGAAGCTTTCTTT
CASSTRGPEAFF
>TRBJ1-2|once|TRBV5-4|-
TGTGCCAGCAGCTACGACAGGAACTATGGCTACACCTTC
CASSYDRNYGYTF
>TRBJ2-7|-|TRBV9|TRBD2
TGTGCCAGCAGCGAGGGAGGGTTTCCCTACGAGCAGTACTTC
CASSEGGFPYEQYF
>TRBJ1-1|-|TRBV7-9|TRBD1
TGTGCCAGCAGCCGGCCCCCCAGGACAGGGGATACTGAAGCTTTCTTT
CASSRPPRTGDTEAFF
>TRBJ2-6|once|TRBV6-6|-
TGTGCCAGCAGTTACTCGGAGGTATCTGGGGCCAACGTCCTGACTTTC
CASSYSEVSGANVLTF
>TRBJ2-5|-|TRBV13|-
TGTGCCAGCAGCCTCTCCCCGGAGGAGACCCAGTACTTC
CASSLSPEETQYF
>TRBJ1-2|once|TRBV24-1|-
TGTGCCACCAGTGATTTTACCCCGGCCCCGACAGAGCTGGGTGGCTACACCTTC
CATSDFTPAPTELGGYTF
>TRBJ2-1|-|TRBV4-3|-
TGCGCCAGCAGCCAAGAACGGCGGGGAGAGCAGTTCTTC
CASSQERRGEQFF
>TRBJ2-1|-|TRBV6-5|-
TGTGCCAGCACCGGCCTCCGAGATGAGCAGTTCTTC
CASTGLRDEQFF
>TRBJ2-3|-|TRBV12-3/TRBV12-4|TRBD1
TGTGCCAGCAGTCCTAACGACAGGGCTAGCACAGATACGCAGTATTTT
CASSPNDRASTDTQYF
>TRBJ2-7|-|TRBV6-5|TRBD1
TGTGCCAGCAGTTCCCTGACAGGGGGCTATTCCTTCGAGCAGTACTTC
CASSSLTGGYSFEQYF
>TRBJ2-1|-|TRBV12-3/TRBV12-4|-
TGTGCCAGCAGCCTCGGGGGACAGTCCTACAATGAGCAGTTCTTC
CASSLGGQSYNEQFF
>TRBJ2-5|-|TRBV24-1|-
TGTGCCACCAGTGATTTGCAATCCGGACAGACACAAGAGACCCAGTACTTC
CATSDLQSGQTQETQYF
>TRBJ2-1|-|TRBV6-1|-
TGTGCCAGCGAGGGCCTCGTGAGCGGAAGCGCTCGTTGGTACAATGAGCAGTTCTTC
CASEGLVSGSARWYNEQFF
>TRBJ2-3|-|TRBV9|-
TGTGCCAGCAGCGAGACCGGGGATACGCAGTATTTT
CASSETGDTQYF
>TRBJ2-7|-|TRBV5-6|-
TGTGCCAGCAGCGGCGGACTATCCTCCTACGAGCAGTACTTC
CASSGGLSSYEQYF
>TRBJ2-3|-|TRBV19|TRBD1
TGTGCCAGTAGTGCGACACAGGGGATGGGCACAGATACGCAGTATTTT
CASSATQGMGTDTQYF
>TRBJ1-1|-|TRBV5-1|-
TGCGCCAGCAGCTTTGCGGGGACAACTTTCTTT
CASSFAGTTFF
>TRBJ2-7|-|TRBV13|-
TGTGCCAGCAAAATGACAGGCAGGTCCTACGAGCAGTACTTC
CASKMTGRSYEQYF
>TRBJ2-7|-|TRBV9|-
TGTGCCAGCAGCGTAGGGTCCGGGGCGGACTACGAGCAGTACTTC
CASSVGSGADYEQYF
>TRBJ1-1|-|TRBV9|-
TGTGCCAGCAGCCCCCCGTCAGGGATTGGGAGGAACACTGAAGCTTTCTTT
CASSPPSGIGRNTEAFF
>TRBJ2-2|-|TRBV9|TRBD1
TGTGCCAGCAGCGTAGAAGTGAGGACAGGGGCCGGGGAGCTGTTTTTT
CASSVEVRTGAGELFF
>TRBJ2-5|-|TRBV7-9|TRBD1
TGTGCCAGCAGCCCTGGGACAGGGGGCGCGGGAGAGACCCAGTACTTC
CASSPGTGGAGETQYF
>TRBJ2-7|-|TRBV5-4|TRBD2
TGTGCCAGCAGCCAAAACCTAGCGGGGAATTACTACGAGCAGTACTTC
CASSQNLAGNYYEQYF
>TRBJ2-1|-|TRBV7-2|TRBD2
TGTGCCAGCAGGCCACTAGCGGGGAGCTCCTACAATGAGCAGTTCTTC
CASRPLAGSSYNEQFF
>TRBJ1-2|-|TRBV6-5|-
TGTGCCAGCAGTTACTCGTGGGGGGAGGCGAACTATGGCTACACCTTC
CASSYSWGEANYGYTF
>TRBJ1-1|-|TRBV30|-
TGTGCCTGGAGCCTACACGAAGGGTTAGCTTTCTTT
CAWSLHEGLAFF
>TRBJ1-2|-|TRBV10-3|TRBD1
TGTGCCATCAGTGACCCGGACAGGGGGCAAGGCTACACCTTC
CAISDPDRGQGYTF
>TRBJ1-2|-|TRBV30|-
TGTGCCTGGACCCTCGGGACAAATGGCTACACCTTC
CAWTLGTNGYTF
>TRBJ1-3|-|TRBV6-6|TRBD1
TGTGCCAGCAGTGTGACAGGGGCTGGAAACACCATATATTTT
CASSVTGAGNTIYF
>TRBJ1-1|-|TRBV6-5|-
TGTGCCAGCAGTTCCCATGGGGGGGCTGCTTTCTTT
CASSSHGGAAFF
>TRBJ2-5|-|TRBV15|-
TGTGCCACCAGCATACAGGGACGTAAAGAGACCCAGTACTTC
CATSIQGRKETQYF
>TRBJ2-5|-|TRBV20-1|TRBD2
TGCAGTGCTCCCCGGGGAGGGACCCAGGACGGGACCCAGTACTTC
CSAPRGGTQDGTQYF
>TRBJ2-5|-|TRBV12-3/TRBV12-4|-
TGTGCCAGCAGCTCTCGATCGGGGTTAGAGACCCAGTACTTC
CASSSRSGLETQYF
>TRBJ2-5|-|TRBV14|-
TGTGCCAGCAGCCAAGCTACCAGGGACCCCCGGGGTCAGTACTTC
CASSQATRDPRGQYF
>TRBJ1-2|-|TRBV29-1|-
TGCAGCGTTCGATCCAAGGGCTACACCTTC
CSVRSKGYTF
>TRBJ2-2|few|TRBV7-9|-
TGTGCCAGCAGCCTCAGTAACACCGGGGAGCTGTTTTTT
CASSLSNTGELFF
>TRBJ2-1|few|TRBV7-8|-
TGTGCCAGCAGCTTAGGGGACAATGAGCAGTTCTTC
CASSLGDNEQFF
>TRBJ2-1|-|TRBV30|-
TGTGCCTGGAGTCGGGGTCAGCCCCTCTACAATGAGCAGTTCTTC
CAWSRGQPLYNEQFF